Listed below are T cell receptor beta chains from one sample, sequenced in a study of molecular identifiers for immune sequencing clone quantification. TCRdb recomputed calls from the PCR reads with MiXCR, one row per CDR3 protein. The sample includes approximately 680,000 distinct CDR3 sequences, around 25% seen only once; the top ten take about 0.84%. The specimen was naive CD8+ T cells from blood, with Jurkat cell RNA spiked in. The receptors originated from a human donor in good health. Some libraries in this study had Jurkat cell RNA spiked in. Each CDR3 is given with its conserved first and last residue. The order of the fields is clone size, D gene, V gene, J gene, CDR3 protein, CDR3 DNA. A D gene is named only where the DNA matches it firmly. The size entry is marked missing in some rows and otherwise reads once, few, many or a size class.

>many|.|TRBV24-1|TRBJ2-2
CATADRNTGELFF
TGTGCCACCGCTGACAGAAACACCGGGGAGCTGTTTTTT
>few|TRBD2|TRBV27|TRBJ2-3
CASSFSGRAHTDTQYF
TGTGCCAGCAGTTTTAGCGGGAGGGCCCACACAGATACGCAGTATTTT
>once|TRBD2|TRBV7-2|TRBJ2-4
CASSLHEREIAKNIQYF
TGTGCCAGCAGCTTACATGAGCGGGAGATAGCCAAAAACATTCAGTACTTC
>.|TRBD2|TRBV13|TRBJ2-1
CASSRPTSGGPSYNEQFF
TGTGCCAGCAGCCGACCGACTAGCGGGGGGCCATCCTACAATGAGCAGTTCTTC
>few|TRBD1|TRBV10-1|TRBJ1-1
CASLGTGGDTEAFF
TGCGCCAGCCTGGGGACAGGTGGGGACACTGAAGCTTTCTTT
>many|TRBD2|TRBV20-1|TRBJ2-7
CSADSREATYEQYF
TGCAGTGCCGACTCTCGGGAGGCCACCTACGAGCAGTACTTC
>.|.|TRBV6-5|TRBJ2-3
CASSSQDGTSTATQYF
TGTGCCAGCAGTTCCCAGGACGGTACTAGCACAGCTACGCAGTATTTT
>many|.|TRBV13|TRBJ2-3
CASSSKGINTDTQYF
TGTGCCAGCAGCTCCAAGGGGATTAACACAGATACGCAGTATTTT
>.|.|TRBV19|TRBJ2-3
CASSIGGVGDTQYF
TGTGCCAGTAGTATTGGGGGAGTGGGAGATACGCAGTATTTT
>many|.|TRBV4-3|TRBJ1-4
CASSQEVQSINEKLFF
TGCGCCAGCAGCCAAGAAGTTCAGTCAATTAATGAAAAACTGTTTTTT
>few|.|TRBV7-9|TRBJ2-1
CASSLEQMYNEQFF
TGTGCCAGCAGCTTAGAACAGATGTACAATGAGCAGTTCTTC
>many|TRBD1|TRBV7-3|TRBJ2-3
CASSLWGQATDTQYF
TGTGCCAGCAGCTTATGGGGACAGGCCACAGATACGCAGTATTTT
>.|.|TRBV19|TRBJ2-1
CASSTWSFPRNEQFF
TGTGCCAGTAGTACCTGGTCGTTTCCCCGCAATGAGCAGTTCTTC
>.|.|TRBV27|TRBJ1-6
CASTRSSYNSPLHF
TGTGCCAGCACGCGGAGCTCCTATAATTCACCCCTCCACTTT
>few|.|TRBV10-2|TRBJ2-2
CASSESPTGELFF
TGCGCCAGCAGTGAGTCGCCCACCGGGGAGCTGTTTTTT
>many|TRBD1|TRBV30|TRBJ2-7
CAWSGTGAEQYF
TGTGCCTGGAGTGGTACAGGGGCTGAGCAGTACTTC
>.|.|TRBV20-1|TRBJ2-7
CSALGTGRYEQYF
TGCAGTGCCCTCGGGACTGGCAGATACGAGCAGTACTTC
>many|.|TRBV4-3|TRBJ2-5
CASSQDVGNQETQYF
TGCGCCAGCAGCCAAGATGTTGGCAACCAAGAGACCCAGTACTTC
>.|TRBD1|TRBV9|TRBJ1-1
CASSVGGTGGTEAFF
TGTGCCAGCAGCGTAGGGGGGACAGGGGGCACTGAAGCTTTCTTT
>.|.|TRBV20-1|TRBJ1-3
CSARGFGTVAGNTIYF
TGCAGTGCTAGAGGGTTTGGGACGGTTGCGGGAAACACCATATATTTT
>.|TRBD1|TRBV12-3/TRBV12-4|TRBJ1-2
CASTGQNYGCTF
TGTGCCAGCACGGGACAGAACTATGGCTGCACCTTC
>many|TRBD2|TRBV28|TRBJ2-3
CASSLLVAGVSTDTQYF
TGTGCCAGCAGTTTATTGGTAGCGGGAGTGAGCACAGATACGCAGTATTTT
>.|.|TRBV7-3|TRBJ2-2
CASSLTQYTGELFF
TGTGCCAGCAGCTTAACACAATACACCGGGGAGCTGTTTTTT
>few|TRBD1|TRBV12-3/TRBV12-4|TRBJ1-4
CASTRQGYATNEKLFF
TGTGCCAGCACCCGACAGGGGTATGCAACTAATGAAAAACTGTTTTTT